Below are 20 T cell receptor beta chains sequenced from a single sample in a study of blood T cell repertoires in COVID-19. Assay: immunoSEQ multiplex PCR; the TCRdb copy retains only in-frame clones and omits some. Counted here are some 150,000 clones, around four fifths occurring once; the ten biggest clones make up roughly 15%. Sequencing was carried out using peripheral blood. Receptor source: a woman in her 70s with COVID-19, enrolled during active disease.

The rearrangement uses TRBV5-1 and TRBJ2-7; 7 bases agree with TRBD2. CDR1 is SGHRS and CDR2 is YFSETQ in the germline V gene. This CDR3 has 14 residues. The ends lost 4 bases at V and 3 bases at J; junction bases unmatched: 7. As DNA, the CDR3 is TGCGCCAGCAGCAGCCTAGCGGACTTCTACGAGCAGTACTTC. This translates into CASSSLADFYEQYF. The entire variable domain, with the rest obtained from reference TRBV5-1 and TRBJ2-7, is as follows: KAGVTQTPRYLIKTRGQQVTLSCSPISGHRSVSWYQQTPGQGLQFLFEYFSETQRNKGNFPGRFSGRQFSNSRSEMNVSTLELGDSALYLCASSSLADFYEQYFGPGTRLTVT.

CDR3 in DNA: TGTGCCAGCAGCACATCCGGGACAATTAACTCTGGAAACACCATATATTTT. It encodes CASSTSGTINSGNTIYF. V gene TRBV3-1 (or the pseudogene TRBV3-2) combines with J gene TRBJ1-3, with D perhaps TRBD1 (6 bases). The CDR3 runs 17 residues. Trimming cost V 5 bases and J 0 bases, with 17 bases left between them. CDR1 and CDR2 (germline): LGHDT, YNNKEL (reference sequence).

This rearrangement joins TRBV28 to TRBJ2-1; 9 bases match TRBD1. Germline V gives CDR1 MDHEN, CDR2 SYDVKM. Trimming at V came to 5 bases and at J to 9 bases, leaving 29 bases not matched to a gene. This CDR3 contains 21 residues. This CDR3 is CASSTDQAGTGTGLIWGEQFF. CDR3 nucleotides: TGTGCCAGCAGTACCGACCAAGCTGGGACCGGGACAGGGTTAATTTGGGGTGAGCAGTTCTTC.

The V call is TRBV2, the J call TRBJ2-7; 10 bases map to TRBD1. This CDR3 spans 15 amino acids. With 3 bases clipped from V and 4 bases from J, the junction kept 6 bases outside the gene matches. Germline V gene lookup returns CDR1 SNHLY and CDR2 FYNNEI. CDR3 bases: TGTGCCAGCAGTGATTTTTCGGGACAGGGGTACGAGCAGTACTTC. Translating it yields CASSDFSGQGYEQYF.

The chain is built from TRBV19 and TRBJ2-2, with 10 nucleotides matching TRBD2. The CDR3 runs 14 residues. Per germline, CDR1 LNHDA and CDR2 SQIVND (reference sequence). V lost 5 bases to trimming and J lost 7 bases; unmatched junction nucleotides: 4. CDR3 amino acids: CASSGTSASGELFF. The CDR3 DNA is TGTGCCAGTAGTGGGACTAGCGCGAGCGGGGAGCTGTTTTTT.

CDR3 nucleotides: TGTGCCAGCAGCCGAAGACTAGCGAGAGAGACCCAGTACTTC. It specifies CASSRRLARETQYF. The chain has TRBV14 and TRBJ2-5; 8 bases map to TRBD2. Germline CDR1 is SGHDN and CDR2 is FVKESK. CDR3 length equals 14 residues. Trimming took 4 bases from V and 4 from J; bases not matched to a gene: 5.

This clone was seen a handful of times. The chain links TRBV28 to TRBJ1-1; D is undetermined. There are 15 residues in the CDR3. Germline values: CDR1 MDHEN, CDR2 SYDVKM. Trimming cost V 9 bases and J 4 bases, with 21 bases left between them. The CDR3 DNA follows: TGTGCCAGTAAGAAACTTCAGGCGCCGCGCACTGAAGCTTTCTTT. It encodes CASKKLQAPRTEAFF.

The rearrangement uses TRBV13 and TRBJ2-5; 7 bases line up with TRBD1. The CDR3 contains 15 residues. The V and J ends lost 4 bases and 2 bases, in that order; junction bases with no gene match: 7. Looked up from germline, CDR1 is PRHDT and CDR2 is FYEKMQ (reference sequence). CDR3 sequence reads: CASSSRGYNQETQYF. In nucleotides, the CDR3 is TGTGCCAGCAGCTCCAGGGGGTACAATCAAGAGACCCAGTACTTC.

The J gene is TRBJ1-1, the V gene TRBV5-1; possibly TRBD1 for D (5 bases). V lost 3 bases, J lost 2 bases, and 11 bases lay in between. The germline CDR1 and CDR2 sequences are SGHRS and YFSETQ. The CDR3 sequence is 14 residues long. The CDR3 spells CASSSPDSNTEAFF. The CDR3 bases are TGCGCCAGCAGCTCGCCTGACAGCAACACTGAAGCTTTCTTT.

The chain recombines TRBV6-1 with TRBJ1-1; 8 positions agree with TRBD1. The CDR3 is 17 amino acids. Germline V gene sequence: CDR1 MNHNS, CDR2 SASEGT. V shed 3 bases, J shed 3 bases, and the junction held 12 bases outside the gene matches. In DNA, the CDR3 is TGTGCCAGCAGTGAGAACAGGGGGTCGTTGCGTGACACTGAAGCTTTCTTT. It yields the protein CASSENRGSLRDTEAFF.

The V and J genes are TRBV12-3 or TRBV12-4 and TRBJ1-1, with D possibly TRBD1 on 5 matching bases. The V end was cut by 7 bases, the J end by 12 bases, with 15 bases between. The CDR3 has 11 amino acids. The CDR3 here is CASTGMREPFF. The DNA for the CDR3 is TGTGCCAGCACAGGGATGAGAGAACCTTTCTTT.

The chain couples TRBV29-1 to TRBJ1-1; D is uncertain. This CDR3 comprises 10 residues. CDR1 and CDR2 (germline): SQVTM, ANQGSEA. Trimming took 7 bases from V and 0 from J, leaving 3 bases between them. The CDR3 here is CSGMNTEAFF. The CDR3 region has the DNA TGCAGCGGTATGAACACTGAAGCTTTCTTT.

V is TRBV10-3 and J is TRBJ1-1; the D is unclear. The V end lost 11 bases, the J end lost 3 bases, and 16 bases lay between the germline ends. Germline-derived CDR1 and CDR2 are ENHRY and SYGVKD. This CDR3 is built from 13 residues. The CDR3: CALSTSADTEAFF. CDR3 sequence (DNA): TGTGCCTTATCCACGTCAGCGGACACTGAAGCTTTCTTT.

The gene calls are TRBV27 and TRBJ2-5; D is ambiguous. Germline CDR1 reads MNHEY; CDR2 reads SMNVEV (reference sequence). The CDR3 is 13 residues long. Trimming removed 3 bases from V and 1 base from J, with 6 bases in between. The CDR3 DNA reads TGTGCCAGCAGTTTCGTCGGCCAAGAGACCCAGTACTTC. Translation: CASSFVGQETQYF.

V gene TRBV11-2 combines with J gene TRBJ2-5, with 11 bases identical to TRBD2. CDR1 is SGHAT and CDR2 is FQNNGV in the germline V gene. There are 16 residues in the CDR3. V lost 2 bases, J lost 3 bases, and 5 bases stayed unmatched. CDR3 amino acids: CASSLRVAGGEETQYF. The CDR3 DNA follows: TGTGCCAGCAGCTTAAGGGTAGCGGGGGGGGAAGAGACCCAGTACTTC. The whole variable domain, remainder taken from reference TRBV11-2 and TRBJ2-5, is EAGVAQSPRYKIIEKRQSVAFWCNPISGHATLYWYQQILGQGPKLLIQFQNNGVVDDSQLPKDRFSAERLKGVDSTLKIQPAKLEDSAVYLCASSLRVAGGEETQYFGPGTRLLVL.

The chain carries TRBV19 and TRBJ2-1, with D possibly matching TRBD2 (6 bases). Trimming took 3 bases from V and 6 from J, leaving 15 bases between them. The length of the CDR3 is 15 residues. Germline V gives CDR1 LNHDA, CDR2 SQIVND (reference sequence). CDR3 residues: CASSMNSGWPNEQFF. The CDR3 DNA follows: TGTGCCAGTAGTATGAATAGCGGTTGGCCCAATGAGCAGTTCTTC.

The V and J genes are TRBV5-1 and TRBJ2-5; unclear D gene. V was trimmed by 5 bases and J by 1 base, leaving 6 bases between them. The CDR3 covers 12 residues. Germline V gene lookup returns CDR1 SGHRS and CDR2 YFSETQ. The CDR3 DNA is TGCGCCAGCAGAGACTCCCAAGAGACCCAGTACTTC. The encoded protein is CASRDSQETQYF.

The chain employs TRBV25-1 and TRBJ2-7; D remains ambiguous. CDR3 length equals 12 residues. Trimming pared 3 bases from V and 6 bases from J, leaving 9 bases between. Germline V gene lookup returns CDR1 MGHDK and CDR2 SYGVNS. DNA of the CDR3: TGTGCCAGCAGTGATGCGGTAGGCGAGCAGTACTTC. Amino acids: CASSDAVGEQYF.

The chain links TRBV18 to TRBJ2-1, with a weak D call TRBD2 (5 bases). Trimming left V 0 bases short and J 6 bases short, with 9 bases between. This CDR3 spans 14 amino acids. Germline CDR1 and CDR2: KGHSH and LQKENI. The CDR3 DNA reads TGTGCCAGCTCACCACCTAGTACTAGCAATGAGCAGTTCTTC. Protein: CASSPPSTSNEQFF. Full variable domain (missing parts from reference TRBV18 and TRBJ2-1): NAGVMQNPRHLVRRRGQEARLRCSPMKGHSHVYWYRQLPEEGLKFMVYLQKENIIDESGMPKERFSAEFPKEGPSILRIQQVVRGDSAAYFCASSPPSTSNEQFFGPGTRLTVL.

The genes are TRBV15 and TRBJ2-2; 12 bases are a match to TRBD2. Germline CDR1 reads LNHNV; CDR2 reads YYDKDF (reference sequence). CDR3 length: 18 residues. J was trimmed by 1 base and V by 7 bases; bases with no gene match: 10. CDR3 protein: CATTRLAGVLRNTGELFF. CDR3 nucleotides: TGTGCCACCACGAGACTAGCGGGGGTCTTACGGAACACCGGGGAGCTGTTTTTT.